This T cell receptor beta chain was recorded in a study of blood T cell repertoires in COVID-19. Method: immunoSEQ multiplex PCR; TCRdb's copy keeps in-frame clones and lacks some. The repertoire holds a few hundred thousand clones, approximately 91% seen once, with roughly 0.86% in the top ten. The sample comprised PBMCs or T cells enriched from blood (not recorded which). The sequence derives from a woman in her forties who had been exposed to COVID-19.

The DNA for the CDR3 is TGCGCCAGCAGCTTCGAGACAGCTAACTATGGCTACACCTTC. Translation gives CASSFETANYGYTF. The rearrangement joins TRBV5-1 to TRBJ1-2, with a tentative D call TRBD1 (5 bases). The germline V and J ends were trimmed by 2 bases and 0 bases, with 8 bases remaining between them. Germline CDR1 is SGHRS and CDR2 is YFSETQ. This CDR3 is built from 14 residues. Filled out from reference TRBV5-1 and TRBJ1-2, the complete variable domain reads KAGVTQTPRYLIKTRGQQVTLSCSPISGHRSVSWYQQTPGQGLQFLFEYFSETQRNKGNFPGRFSGRQFSNSRSEMNVSTLELGDSALYLCASSFETANYGYTFGSGTRLTVV.